What follows is one T cell receptor (beta chain) and its context. This sample was taken from a study of blood T cell repertoires in COVID-19. Cohorts were assigned according to the clinical history that participants reported. This CDR3 region has 18 residues. Using immunoSEQ multiplex PCR, the repertoire was profiled, and TCRdb retains in-frame clones only, with some absent. This sample yields 200,000 to 300,000 clones, of which 80% to 90% are seen a single time; 3.5% to 5% belongs to the top ten. The chain combines TRBV12-1 with TRBJ2-1; the listed D gene, TRBD2, was not tested against the DNA. TRBV12-1 corresponds to a pseudogene. This clonotype originated in a woman aged 25 to 39 who had recovered from COVID-19. Input material: PBMCs or T cells enriched from blood (not recorded which). The CDR3 nucleotides are TGTGCCAGCATCTCCCCCCGGCTAGCGGGAGGTTCGGGAAAGGGGCAGTTCTTC. Translating it yields CASISPRLAGGSGKGQFF.